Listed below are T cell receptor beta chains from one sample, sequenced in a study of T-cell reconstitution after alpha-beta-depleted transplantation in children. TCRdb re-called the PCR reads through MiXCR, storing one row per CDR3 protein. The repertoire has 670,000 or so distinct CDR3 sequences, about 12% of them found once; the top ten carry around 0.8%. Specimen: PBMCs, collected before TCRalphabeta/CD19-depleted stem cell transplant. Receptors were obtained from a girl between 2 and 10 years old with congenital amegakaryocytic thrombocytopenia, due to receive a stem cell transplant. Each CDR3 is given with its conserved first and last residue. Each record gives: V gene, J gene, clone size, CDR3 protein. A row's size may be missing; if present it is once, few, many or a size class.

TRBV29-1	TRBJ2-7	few	CSVADTTFYEQYF
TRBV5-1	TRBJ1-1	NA	CASSLGAGVNTEAFF
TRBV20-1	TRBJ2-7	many	CSASFHHEQYF
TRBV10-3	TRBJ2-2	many	CAISPSNTGELFF
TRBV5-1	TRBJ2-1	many	CASSSWEGYNEQFF
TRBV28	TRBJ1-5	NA	CASSPRDRVVIHF
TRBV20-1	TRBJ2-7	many	CSAANEAEQYF
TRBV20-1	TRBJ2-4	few	CCARERTSGRGLNIQYF
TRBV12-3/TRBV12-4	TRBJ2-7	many	CASRIGGPSYEQYF
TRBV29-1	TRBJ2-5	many	CSVGWETQYF
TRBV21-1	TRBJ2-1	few	CASSWIRGRPPDNEQFF
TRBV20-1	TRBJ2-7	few	CSARPPSGGSYEQYF
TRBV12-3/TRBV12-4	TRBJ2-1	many	CASSSSGRGYNEQFF
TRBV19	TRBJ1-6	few	CASSTHMGANSPLHF
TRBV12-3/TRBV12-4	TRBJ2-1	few	CASSGRDRAYNEQFF
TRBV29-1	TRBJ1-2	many	CSVGYLLRSNYGYTF
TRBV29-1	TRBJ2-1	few	CSVAPLAGKSSYNEQFF
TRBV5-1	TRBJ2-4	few	CASSFVRGSRAPKNIQYF
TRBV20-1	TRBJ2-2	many	CSARGSGRYTGELFF
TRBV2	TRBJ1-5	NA	CASIGEGNTQPQHF
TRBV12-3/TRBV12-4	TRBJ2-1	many	CASSLTVVVNEQFF
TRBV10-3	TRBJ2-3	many	CAISESAYTDTQYF
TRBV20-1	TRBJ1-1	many	CSASPRDRVITEAFF
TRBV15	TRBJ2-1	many	CATSQDRGSDEQFF
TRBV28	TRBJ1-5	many	CASTTNQPQHF
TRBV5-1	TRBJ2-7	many	CASSIDDGYEQYF
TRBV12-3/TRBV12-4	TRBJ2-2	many	CASSLRAGATGELFF
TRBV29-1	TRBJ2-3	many	CSVVVSADTQYF
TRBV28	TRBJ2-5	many	CASSLSLAGGKETQYF
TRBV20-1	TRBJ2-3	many	CSARAGEVDTQYF
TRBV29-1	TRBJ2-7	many	CSVGDASGEQYF
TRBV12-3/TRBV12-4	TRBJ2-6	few	CASSLQGLGGANVLTF
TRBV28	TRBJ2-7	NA	CASSSVAGSYYEQYF
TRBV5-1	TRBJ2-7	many	CASSLDWTDPYEQYF
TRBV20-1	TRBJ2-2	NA	CSAYPGDTGELFF
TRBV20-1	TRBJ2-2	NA	CSVGGWRSGTGELFF
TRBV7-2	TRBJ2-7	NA	CASSSGQGRIEQYF
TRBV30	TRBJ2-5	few	CAWNRVGGAQETQYF
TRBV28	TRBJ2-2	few	CASSAGWAGELFF
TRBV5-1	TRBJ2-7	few	CASSLGAHTYEQYF
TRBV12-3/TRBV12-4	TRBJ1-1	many	CASSPTVNTEAFF